Presented here are 25 T cell receptor beta chains from one specimen sequenced in a study of control samples from healthy donors and cancer patients (dated by TCRdb to 2020 to 2022). The library came from the immunoSEQ multiplex PCR assay. What TCRdb holds here is the immuneACCESS table cut down to in-frame rearrangements. Part of the clones is not present; checked against another copy, under half of the missing clones reflect an unresolved V gene, and the others are unexplained. Within this sample are approximately 130,000 clones, with more than 75% of them counted one time only. 9.5% to 13% of the sample rests with the top ten. Specimen: blood. All receptors come from a man under 40 in good health.

The chain is built from TRBV7-8 and TRBJ1-3; D gene uncertain. Trimming pared 3 bases from V and 3 bases from J, leaving 9 bases between. This CDR3 has 14 amino acids. Per germline, CDR1 SGHVS and CDR2 FQNEAQ. Here the CDR3 reads CASSFMGFGNTIYF. CDR3 nucleotides: TGTGCCAGCAGCTTTATGGGTTTTGGAAACACCATATATTTT.

The chain carries TRBV30 and TRBJ1-1, with 8 bases identical to TRBD1. CDR1 GTSNPN and CDR2 SVGIG come from the germline V gene (reference sequence). The CDR3 covers 11 residues. Germline trimming cut 2 bases from V and 11 bases from J; bases unmatched to any gene: 4. CDR3 nucleotides: TGTGCCTGGAGTAATACAGGGGGTGCTTTCTTT. It is translated as CAWSNTGGAFF.

The chain recombines TRBV11-3 with TRBJ2-1; TRBD1 matches 7 bases. From germline, CDR1 is SGHNT and CDR2 YENEEA. The CDR3 is 15 amino acids. The ends lost 4 bases at V and 5 bases at J; junction bases unmatched: 8. Here the CDR3 DNA reads TGTGCCAGCAGCTCACTTAGGGGGCCTCACAATGAGCAGTTCTTC. Protein: CASSSLRGPHNEQFF.

The chain employs TRBV4-1 and TRBJ2-5, with 9 bases identical to TRBD2. The CDR3 has 15 amino acids. Trimming took 2 bases from V and 5 from J; bases not matched to a gene: 6. Germline CDR1 MGHRA, CDR2 YSYEKL. CDR3: CASSQQRGAGETQYF. The CDR3 DNA follows: TGCGCCAGCAGCCAACAGCGGGGGGCCGGGGAGACCCAGTACTTC.

This chain uses TRBV30 with TRBJ1-4, with D perhaps matching TRBD1 (6 bases). Trimming left V 8 bases short and J 8 bases short, with 9 bases between. CDR3 length: 10 residues. Germline V gene sequence: CDR1 GTSNPN, CDR2 SVGIG (reference sequence). CDR3 sequence reads: CAHGGEKLFF. For the CDR3, the DNA is TGTGCCCACGGGGGCGAAAAACTGTTTTTT.

The chain couples TRBV6-5 to TRBJ1-2, with a weak D call TRBD1 (6 bases). Germline V gene lookup returns CDR1 MNHEY and CDR2 SVGAGI. This CDR3 is built from 13 residues. V lost 7 bases, J lost 4 bases, and 13 bases lay in between. CDR3 bases: TGTGCCAGCACATGGACAGAAGTCTATGGCTACACCTTC. Amino acids: CASTWTEVYGYTF.

V is TRBV7-8 and J is TRBJ2-2; possible D gene TRBD1, 5 bases. CDR1 and CDR2 from the germline V gene are SGHVS and FQNEAQ. The CDR3 extends over 16 amino acids. V lost 2 bases and J lost 3, with 13 bases in between. The CDR3 DNA is TGTGCCAGCAGCTTACGTAGGGGCCGGGACACCGGGGAGCTGTTTTTT. This gives the protein CASSLRRGRDTGELFF. Full variable domain (outside the CDR3, taken from reference TRBV7-8 and TRBJ2-2): GAGVSQSPRYKVAKRGQDVALRCDPISGHVSLFWYQQALGQGPEFLTYFQNEAQLDKSGLPSDRFFAERPEGSVSTLKIQRTQQEDSAVYLCASSLRRGRDTGELFFGEGSRLTVL.

In its sample, this clone was seen once. Since a much larger clone is just one base distant, this may be a read error. This chain joins TRBV13 and TRBJ1-1, with no clear D. The CDR3 is 11 amino acids. Germline values: CDR1 PRHDT, CDR2 FYEKMQ (reference sequence). Trimming removed 0 bases at V and 5 bases at J, with 1 base between. CDR3 sequence reads: CASSLGTEAFF. The CDR3 DNA reads as TGTGCCAGCAGCTTAGGAACTGAAGCTTTCTTT.

This clone appeared once. The genes are TRBV27 and TRBJ1-5; a possible D gene is TRBD1 (5 bases). The CDR3 covers 13 residues. Germline loops: CDR1 MNHEY, CDR2 SMNVEV (reference sequence). V lost 6 bases and J 4 bases, leaving 10 bases between the germline ends. CDR3 nucleotides: TGTGCCAGCAGGTCGACAGAGAATCAGCCCCAGCATTTT. This gives the protein CASRSTENQPQHF.

The chain uses TRBV10-2 and TRBJ2-7; tentative D call: TRBD1 (5 bases). The V gene lost 0 bases and the J gene lost 6 bases, with 12 bases spanning the gap. This CDR3 is built from 14 residues. The germline V gene has CDR1 WSHSY and CDR2 SAAADI. The CDR3 is CASSESEQDGEQYF. The CDR3 nucleotides read TGCGCCAGCAGTGAGTCGGAACAGGACGGCGAGCAGTACTTC.

The chain is built from TRBV7-2 and TRBJ1-1, with a possible D match to TRBD1 (5 bases). Trimming pared 6 bases from V and 2 bases from J, leaving 13 bases between. Germline CDR1 SGHTA, CDR2 FQGNSA. CDR3 size: 14 residues. DNA for the CDR3: TGTGCCAGCAGACCTAGCCAGGGTAACACTGAAGCTTTCTTT. Its translation is CASRPSQGNTEAFF.

In its sample, this clone was seen a few times. The J gene is TRBJ2-2, the V gene TRBV29-1; 8 bases fit TRBD2. The V and J ends lost 3 bases and 6 bases, in that order; junction bases with no gene match: 3. Germline loops: CDR1 SQVTM, CDR2 ANQGSEA. The CDR3 runs 13 residues. This chain's CDR3 is CSVDVGGAGELFF. The CDR3 DNA sequence: TGCAGCGTTGATGTCGGGGGGGCCGGGGAGCTGTTTTTT.

The gene calls are TRBV2 and TRBJ1-2; D uncertain. CDR1 and CDR2 from the germline V gene are SNHLY and FYNNEI. Trimming removed 8 bases at V and 7 bases at J, with 14 bases between. The CDR3 length is 12 residues. CDR3 in amino acids: CASPEVDGGYTF. The CDR3 region has the DNA TGTGCCAGCCCTGAAGTAGACGGTGGCTACACCTTC.

The rearrangement joins TRBV19 to TRBJ1-2, with TRBD1 as a possible D gene (5 bases). This CDR3 is 14 amino acids long. V shed 3 bases and J shed 8 bases, with 16 bases lying between them. Germline V gene lookup returns CDR1 LNHDA and CDR2 SQIVND (reference sequence). The CDR3 DNA is TGTGCCAGTAGTATGGTACGGGGGAGTGGAGGCTACACCTTC. As protein: CASSMVRGSGGYTF.

The V call is TRBV18, the J call TRBJ1-2; D might be TRBD1 (6 bases). Between the trimmed V and J ends, which lost 2 bases and 6 bases, there was a span of 10 bases. The CDR3 has 13 residues. Germline-derived CDR1 and CDR2 are KGHSH and LQKENI. The chain's CDR3 is CASSPTGIDGYTF. For the CDR3, the DNA is TGTGCCAGCTCACCAACAGGGATCGATGGCTACACCTTC.

V usage is TRBV7-9 and J usage is TRBJ1-1, with a possible D match to TRBD1 (5 bases). The CDR3 is made up of 15 amino acids. The V gene lost 4 bases and the J gene lost 0 bases, with 12 bases spanning the gap. Per germline, CDR1 SEHNR and CDR2 FQNEAQ (reference sequence). CDR3 amino acids: CASSSPTGMNTEAFF. CDR3 DNA: TGTGCCAGCAGCTCCCCCACAGGTATGAACACTGAAGCTTTCTTT.

The chain has TRBV5-8 and TRBJ1-1, with 8 positions matching TRBD1. V shed 4 bases and J 4 bases; nucleotides not matched to a gene: 12. This CDR3 has 16 amino acids. Germline V gene lookup returns CDR1 SGHTS and CDR2 YDEGEE. CDR3 protein: CASSAGTGRGGTEAFF. The CDR3 bases are TGTGCCAGCAGCGCAGGGACAGGTCGTGGGGGCACTGAAGCTTTCTTT. Full variable domain (missing parts from reference TRBV5-8 and TRBJ1-1): EAGVTQSPTHLIKTRGQQATLRCSPISGHTSVYWYQQALGLGLQFLLWYDEGEERNRGNFPPRFSGRQFPNYSSELNVNALELEDSALYLCASSAGTGRGGTEAFFGQGTRLTVV.

This clone was seen a few times. The chain joins TRBV7-3 to TRBJ1-1; D is ambiguous. The length of the CDR3 is 16 residues. Per the germline V gene, CDR1 is SGHTA and CDR2 is FQGTGA. V was trimmed by 2 bases and J by 1 base, leaving 14 bases between them. CDR3 bases: TGTGCCAGCAGCTTACAGGCAGGAAAAAAGAACACTGAAGCTTTCTTT. This gives the protein CASSLQAGKKNTEAFF.

The chain has TRBV5-4 and TRBJ2-2, with 9 bases aligning to TRBD2. The junction had 3 bases not matched to a gene; V was cut back by 5 bases and J by 4 bases. CDR1 and CDR2 (germline): SGHNT, YYREEE (reference sequence). This CDR3 is built from 14 residues. CDR3 loop: CASSGTSPTGELFF. The CDR3 coding sequence is TGTGCCAGCAGTGGGACTAGCCCCACCGGGGAGCTGTTTTTT.

The chain carries TRBV7-8 and TRBJ2-5; 7 positions match TRBD1. V shed 5 bases, J shed 4 bases, and the junction held 10 bases outside the gene matches. The CDR3 loop spans 15 amino acids. Per germline, CDR1 SGHVS and CDR2 FQNEAQ. CDR3 nucleotides: TGTGCCAGCAGCCCCCATGGACAGGAAGGAGAGACCCAGTACTTC. It translates to CASSPHGQEGETQYF.

The rearrangement joins TRBV27 to TRBJ1-2, with D tentatively TRBD1 (5 bases). With 6 bases removed from V and 3 bases from J, the gap between germline ends came to 17 bases. The CDR3 is 15 residues long. CDR1 MNHEY and CDR2 SMNVEV come from the germline V gene (reference sequence). DNA for the CDR3: TGTGCCAGCAGAAGATTAGACAGTTCTCACTATGGCTACACCTTC. This encodes CASRRLDSSHYGYTF.

This clone has just one count. The V and J genes are TRBV4-1 and TRBJ2-2; D gene unclear. The CDR3 consists of 14 residues. The germline CDR1 and CDR2 sequences are MGHRA and YSYEKL. V was shortened by 1 base and J by 1 base, with 4 bases between the two germline ends. The chain's CDR3 is CASSQGRNTGELFF. CDR3 nucleotides: TGCGCCAGCAGCCAAGGGAGGAACACCGGGGAGCTGTTTTTT.

This clone was seen a handful of times. The chain uses TRBV7-8 and TRBJ2-5; D unresolved. Trimming removed 1 base from V and 5 bases from J, with 8 bases in between. CDR1 is SGHVS, CDR2 FQNEAQ, per germline. The CDR3 is 13 amino acids. The CDR3 DNA reads TGTGCCAGCAGCTTAGAGCGTCCGGAGACCCAGTACTTC. Translated, it gives CASSLERPETQYF.

V gene TRBV10-3 combines with J gene TRBJ2-1; tentative D call: TRBD2 (6 bases). This CDR3 comprises 14 residues. Germline CDR1 ENHRY, CDR2 SYGVKD. V lost 8 bases to trimming and J lost 4 bases, with 15 bases between them. As DNA, the CDR3 is TGTGCCATCGGGGGGACGAGGATTTACAATGAGCAGTTCTTC. This encodes CAIGGTRIYNEQFF.

V gene TRBV19 combines with J gene TRBJ2-3, with D unresolved. Germline V gives CDR1 LNHDA, CDR2 SQIVND (reference sequence). CDR3 size: 13 residues. The germline V and J ends were trimmed by 4 bases and 0 bases, with 5 bases remaining between them. CDR3 sequence reads: CASSTLSTDTQYF. CDR3 nucleotide sequence: TGTGCCAGTAGTACCTTAAGCACAGATACGCAGTATTTT.